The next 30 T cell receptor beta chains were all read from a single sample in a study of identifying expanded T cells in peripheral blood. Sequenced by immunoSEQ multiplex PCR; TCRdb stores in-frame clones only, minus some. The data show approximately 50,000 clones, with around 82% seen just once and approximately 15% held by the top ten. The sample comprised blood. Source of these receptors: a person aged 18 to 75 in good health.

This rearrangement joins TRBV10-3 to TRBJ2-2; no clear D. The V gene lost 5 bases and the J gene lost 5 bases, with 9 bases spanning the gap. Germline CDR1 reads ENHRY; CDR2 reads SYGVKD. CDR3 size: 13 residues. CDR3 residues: CAISRQETGELFF. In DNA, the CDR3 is TGTGCCATCAGTAGGCAGGAAACCGGGGAGCTGTTTTTT.

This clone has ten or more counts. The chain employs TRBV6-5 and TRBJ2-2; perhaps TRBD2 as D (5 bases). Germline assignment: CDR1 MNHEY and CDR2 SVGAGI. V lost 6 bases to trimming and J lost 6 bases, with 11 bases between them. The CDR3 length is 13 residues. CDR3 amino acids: CASSRTRSGELFF. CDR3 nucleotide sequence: TGTGCCAGCAGCCGCACTAGATCCGGGGAGCTGTTTTTT.

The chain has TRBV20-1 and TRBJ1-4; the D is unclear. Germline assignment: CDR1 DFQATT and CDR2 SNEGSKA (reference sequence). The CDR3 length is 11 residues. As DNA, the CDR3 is TGCAGCATTAGGCTGGCTGAAAAACTGTTTTTT. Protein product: CSIRLAEKLFF.

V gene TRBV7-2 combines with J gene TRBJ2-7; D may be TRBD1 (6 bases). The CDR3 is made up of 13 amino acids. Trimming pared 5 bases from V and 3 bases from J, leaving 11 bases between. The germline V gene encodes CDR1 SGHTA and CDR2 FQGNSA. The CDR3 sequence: CASSQGPGYEQYF. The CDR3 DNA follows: TGTGCCAGCAGCCAGGGGCCCGGCTACGAGCAGTACTTC.

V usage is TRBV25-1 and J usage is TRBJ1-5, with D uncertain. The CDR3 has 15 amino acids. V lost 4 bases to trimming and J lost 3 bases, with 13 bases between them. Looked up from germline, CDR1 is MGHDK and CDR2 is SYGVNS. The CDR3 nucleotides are TGTGCCAGCAGTGCCTCCGGGCAGCCCAATCAGCCCCAGCATTTT. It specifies CASSASGQPNQPQHF.

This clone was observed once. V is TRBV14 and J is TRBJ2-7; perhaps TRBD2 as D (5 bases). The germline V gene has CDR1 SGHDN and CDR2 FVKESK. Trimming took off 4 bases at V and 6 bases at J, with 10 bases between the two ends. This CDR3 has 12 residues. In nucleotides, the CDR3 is TGTGCCAGCAGCCCTACTAGTATCGAGCAGTACTTC. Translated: CASSPTSIEQYF.

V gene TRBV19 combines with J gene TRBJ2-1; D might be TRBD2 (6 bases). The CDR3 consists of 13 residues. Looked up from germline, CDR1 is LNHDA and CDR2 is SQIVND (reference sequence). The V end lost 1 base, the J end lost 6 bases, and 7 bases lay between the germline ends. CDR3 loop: CASSIAGVNEQFF. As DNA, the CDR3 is TGTGCCAGTAGTATAGCGGGGGTCAATGAGCAGTTCTTC.

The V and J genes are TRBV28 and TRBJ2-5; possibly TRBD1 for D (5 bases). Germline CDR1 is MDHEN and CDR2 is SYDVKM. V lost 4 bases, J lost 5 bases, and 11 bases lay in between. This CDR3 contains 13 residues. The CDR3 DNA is TGTGCCAGCAGTTCACCAGGGCGTGAGACCCAGTACTTC. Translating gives CASSSPGRETQYF.

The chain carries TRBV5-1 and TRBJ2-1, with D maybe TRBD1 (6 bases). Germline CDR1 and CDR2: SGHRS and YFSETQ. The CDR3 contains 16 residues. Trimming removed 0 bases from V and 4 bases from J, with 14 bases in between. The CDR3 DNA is TGCGCCAGCAGCTTGGATCCGAGACAGGTATACAATGAGCAGTTCTTC. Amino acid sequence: CASSLDPRQVYNEQFF.

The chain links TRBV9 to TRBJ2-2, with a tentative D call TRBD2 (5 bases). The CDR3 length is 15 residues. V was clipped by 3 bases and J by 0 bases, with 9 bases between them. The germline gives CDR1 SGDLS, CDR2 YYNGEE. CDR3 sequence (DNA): TGTGCCAGCAGCGCCCGGAGGACGAACACCGGGGAGCTGTTTTTT. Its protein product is CASSARRTNTGELFF.

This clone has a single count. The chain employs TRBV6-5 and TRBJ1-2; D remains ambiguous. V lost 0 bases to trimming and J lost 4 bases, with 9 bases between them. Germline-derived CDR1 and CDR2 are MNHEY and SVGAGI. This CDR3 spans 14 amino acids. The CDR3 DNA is TGTGCCAGCAGTTACTCCGGGGATTTCTATGGCTACACCTTC. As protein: CASSYSGDFYGYTF.

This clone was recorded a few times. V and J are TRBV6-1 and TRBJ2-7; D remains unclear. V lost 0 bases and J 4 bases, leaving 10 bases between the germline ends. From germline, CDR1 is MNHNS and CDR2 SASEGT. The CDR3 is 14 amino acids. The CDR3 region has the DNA TGTGCCAGCAGTGAAGCGGGCACCGGTTACGAGCAGTACGTC. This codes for CASSEAGTGYEQYV.

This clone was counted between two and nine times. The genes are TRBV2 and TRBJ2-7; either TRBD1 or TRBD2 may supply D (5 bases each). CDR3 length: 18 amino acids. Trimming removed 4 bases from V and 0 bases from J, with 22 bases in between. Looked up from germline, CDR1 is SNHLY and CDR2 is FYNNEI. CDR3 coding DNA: TGTGCCAGCAGTGCAGACCCCATAAGAGGGGTCCCCTCCTACGAGCAGTACGTC. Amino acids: CASSADPIRGVPSYEQYV.

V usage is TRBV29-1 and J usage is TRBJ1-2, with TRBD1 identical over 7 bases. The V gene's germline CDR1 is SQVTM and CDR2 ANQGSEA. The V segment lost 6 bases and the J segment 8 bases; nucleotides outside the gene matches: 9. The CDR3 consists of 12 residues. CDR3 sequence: CSVLTGEGGYTF. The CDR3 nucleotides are TGCAGCGTATTAACAGGGGAAGGCGGCTACACCTTC.

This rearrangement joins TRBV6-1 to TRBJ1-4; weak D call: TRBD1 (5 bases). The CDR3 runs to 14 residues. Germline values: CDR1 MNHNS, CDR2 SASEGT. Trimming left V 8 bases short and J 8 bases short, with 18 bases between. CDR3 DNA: TGTGCCAGCCACCTTAACGCCCGGGGCGAAAAACTGTTTTTT. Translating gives CASHLNARGEKLFF.

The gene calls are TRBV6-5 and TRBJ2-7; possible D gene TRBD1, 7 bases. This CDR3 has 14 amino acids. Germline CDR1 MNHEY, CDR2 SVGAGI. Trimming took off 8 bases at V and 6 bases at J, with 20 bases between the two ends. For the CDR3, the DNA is TGTGCCAGCTCCCAGGGGGGAAGGACGTTCGAGCAGTACTTC. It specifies CASSQGGRTFEQYF.

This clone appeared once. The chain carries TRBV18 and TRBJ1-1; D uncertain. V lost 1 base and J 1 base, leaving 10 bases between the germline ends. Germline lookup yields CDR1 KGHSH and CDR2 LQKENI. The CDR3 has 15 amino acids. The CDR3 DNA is TGTGCCAGCTCACCACGGGCAGGTGGGAACACTGAAGCTTTCTTT. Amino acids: CASSPRAGGNTEAFF.

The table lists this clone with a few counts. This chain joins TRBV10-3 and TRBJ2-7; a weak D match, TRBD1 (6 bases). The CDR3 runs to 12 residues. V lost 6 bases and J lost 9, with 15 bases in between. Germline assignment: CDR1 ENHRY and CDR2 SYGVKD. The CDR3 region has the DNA TGTGCCATCAGGGACAGTTCGATAGTGCAGTACTTC. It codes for CAIRDSSIVQYF.

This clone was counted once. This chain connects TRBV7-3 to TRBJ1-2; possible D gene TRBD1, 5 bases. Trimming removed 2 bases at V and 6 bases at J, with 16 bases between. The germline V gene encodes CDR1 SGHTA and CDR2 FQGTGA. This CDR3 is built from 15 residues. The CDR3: CASSLYWGENDGYTF. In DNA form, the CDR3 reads TGTGCCAGCAGCTTATATTGGGGGGAGAACGATGGCTACACCTTC.

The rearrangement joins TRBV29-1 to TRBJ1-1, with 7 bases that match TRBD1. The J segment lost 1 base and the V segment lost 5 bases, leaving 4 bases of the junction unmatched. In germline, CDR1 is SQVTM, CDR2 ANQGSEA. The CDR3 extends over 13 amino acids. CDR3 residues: CSVQGGANTEAFF. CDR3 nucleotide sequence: TGCAGCGTTCAGGGGGGGGCGAACACTGAAGCTTTCTTT.

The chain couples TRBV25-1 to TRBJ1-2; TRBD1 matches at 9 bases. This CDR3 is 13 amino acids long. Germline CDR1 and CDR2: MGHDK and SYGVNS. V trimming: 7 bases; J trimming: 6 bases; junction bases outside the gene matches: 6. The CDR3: CASTGQGLNGYTF. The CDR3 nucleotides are TGTGCCAGCACGGGACAGGGCTTAAATGGCTACACCTTC.

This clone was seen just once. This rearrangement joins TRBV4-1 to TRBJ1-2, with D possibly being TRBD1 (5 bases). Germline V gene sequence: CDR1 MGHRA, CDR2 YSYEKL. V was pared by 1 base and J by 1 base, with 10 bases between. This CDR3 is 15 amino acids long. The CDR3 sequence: CASSQAPGLNYGYTF. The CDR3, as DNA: TGCGCCAGCAGCCAAGCACCAGGGCTTAACTATGGCTACACCTTC.

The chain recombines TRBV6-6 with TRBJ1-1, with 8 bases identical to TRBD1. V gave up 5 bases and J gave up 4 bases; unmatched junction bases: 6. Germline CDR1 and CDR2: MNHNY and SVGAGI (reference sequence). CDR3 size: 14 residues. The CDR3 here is CASSPEQGGTEAFF. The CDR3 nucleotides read TGTGCCAGCAGTCCCGAACAGGGGGGCACTGAAGCTTTCTTT.

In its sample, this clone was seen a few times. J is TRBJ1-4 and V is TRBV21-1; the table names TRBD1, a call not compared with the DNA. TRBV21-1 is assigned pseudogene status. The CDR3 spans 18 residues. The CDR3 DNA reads TGTGCCAGCAGCACGCCACAGGGGTCACTTTTGACTAATGAAAAACTGTTTTTT. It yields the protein CASSTPQGSLLTNEKLFF.

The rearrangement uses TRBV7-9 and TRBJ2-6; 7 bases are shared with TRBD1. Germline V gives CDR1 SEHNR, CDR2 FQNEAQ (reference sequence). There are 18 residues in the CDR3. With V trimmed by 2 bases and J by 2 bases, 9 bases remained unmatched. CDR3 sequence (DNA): TGTGCCAGCAGCTTAACAGGGGCGCACTCCACTGGGGCCAACGTCCTGACTTTC. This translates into CASSLTGAHSTGANVLTF.

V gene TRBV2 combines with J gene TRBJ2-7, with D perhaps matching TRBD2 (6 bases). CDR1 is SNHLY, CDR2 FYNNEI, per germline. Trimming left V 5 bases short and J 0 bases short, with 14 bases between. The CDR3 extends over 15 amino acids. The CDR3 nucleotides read TGTGCCAGCAGTTCCCCCTCGACTAGCTCCTACGAGCAGTACTTC. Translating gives CASSSPSTSSYEQYF.

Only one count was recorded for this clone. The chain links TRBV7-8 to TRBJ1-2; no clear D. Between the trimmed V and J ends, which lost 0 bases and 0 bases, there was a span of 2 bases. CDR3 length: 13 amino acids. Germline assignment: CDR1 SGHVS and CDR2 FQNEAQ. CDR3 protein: CASSLASNYGYTF. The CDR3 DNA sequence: TGTGCCAGCAGCTTAGCCTCTAACTATGGCTACACCTTC.

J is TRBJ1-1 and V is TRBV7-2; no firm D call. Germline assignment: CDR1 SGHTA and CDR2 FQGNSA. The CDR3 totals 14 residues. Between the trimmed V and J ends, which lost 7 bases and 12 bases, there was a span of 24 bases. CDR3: CASTKTSWLSVTFF. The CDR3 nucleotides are TGTGCCAGCACCAAGACTAGCTGGCTCAGCGTGACTTTCTTT.

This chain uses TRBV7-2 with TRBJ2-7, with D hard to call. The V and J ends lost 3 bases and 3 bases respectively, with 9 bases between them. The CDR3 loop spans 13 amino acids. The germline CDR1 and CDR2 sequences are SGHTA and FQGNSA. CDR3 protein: CASSLGWNYEQYF. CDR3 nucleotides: TGTGCCAGCAGCTTGGGATGGAACTACGAGCAGTACTTC. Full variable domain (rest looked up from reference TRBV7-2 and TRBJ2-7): GAGVSQSPSNKVTEKGKDVELRCDPISGHTALYWYRQSLGQGLEFLIYFQGNSAPDKSGLPSDRFSAERTGGSVSTLTIQRTQQEDSAVYLCASSLGWNYEQYFGPGTRLTVT.

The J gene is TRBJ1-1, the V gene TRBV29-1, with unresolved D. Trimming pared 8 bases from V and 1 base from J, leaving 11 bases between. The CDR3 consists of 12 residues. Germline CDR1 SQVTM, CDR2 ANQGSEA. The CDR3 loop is CSSERQNTEAFF. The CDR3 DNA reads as TGCAGCTCCGAGCGACAGAACACTGAAGCTTTCTTT.